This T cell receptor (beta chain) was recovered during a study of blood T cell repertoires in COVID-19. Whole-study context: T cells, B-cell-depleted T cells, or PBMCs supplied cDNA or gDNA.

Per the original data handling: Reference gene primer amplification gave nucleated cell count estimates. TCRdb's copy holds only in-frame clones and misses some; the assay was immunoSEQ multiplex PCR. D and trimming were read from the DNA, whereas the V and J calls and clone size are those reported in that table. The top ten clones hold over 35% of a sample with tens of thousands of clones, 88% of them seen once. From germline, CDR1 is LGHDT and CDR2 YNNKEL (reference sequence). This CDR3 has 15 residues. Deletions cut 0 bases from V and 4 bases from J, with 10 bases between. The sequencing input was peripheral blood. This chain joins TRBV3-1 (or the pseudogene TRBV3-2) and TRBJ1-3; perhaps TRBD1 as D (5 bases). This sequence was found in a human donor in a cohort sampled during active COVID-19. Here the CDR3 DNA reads TGTGCCAGCAGCCAAGATCCGGGGGTCGGAAACACCATATATTTT. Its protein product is CASSQDPGVGNTIYF.